This TCR beta chain was profiled in a study of cytomegalovirus exposure and HLA in healthy donors. General study points: When a later analysis was performed, an Asian-associated ancestry cluster reportedly had fewer N-insertions than the roughly 700-donor mean.

Primers: 60 Vbeta forward and 13 Jbeta reverse. Method: immunoSEQ multiplex PCR; TCRdb's copy keeps in-frame clones and lacks some. The profile shows 150,000 to 200,000 clones, roughly 74% of them singletons. CDR3 length: 18 residues. The germline CDR1 and CDR2 sequences are SGDLS and YYNGEE. V lost 0 bases and J lost 1, with 19 bases in between. Notes on this clone: The antigen is unknown.

The chain is built from TRBV9 and TRBJ2-5; TRBD2 is a possible D gene (7 bases). This TCR was sampled from a woman aged 35 to 49 in good health and CMV-seropositive. Sample: PBMCs. CDR3 bases: TGTGCCAGCAGCGTAGACCCCGCCGGGGGAGGGGGCCAAGAGACCCAGTACTTC. It is translated as CASSVDPAGGGGQETQYF.